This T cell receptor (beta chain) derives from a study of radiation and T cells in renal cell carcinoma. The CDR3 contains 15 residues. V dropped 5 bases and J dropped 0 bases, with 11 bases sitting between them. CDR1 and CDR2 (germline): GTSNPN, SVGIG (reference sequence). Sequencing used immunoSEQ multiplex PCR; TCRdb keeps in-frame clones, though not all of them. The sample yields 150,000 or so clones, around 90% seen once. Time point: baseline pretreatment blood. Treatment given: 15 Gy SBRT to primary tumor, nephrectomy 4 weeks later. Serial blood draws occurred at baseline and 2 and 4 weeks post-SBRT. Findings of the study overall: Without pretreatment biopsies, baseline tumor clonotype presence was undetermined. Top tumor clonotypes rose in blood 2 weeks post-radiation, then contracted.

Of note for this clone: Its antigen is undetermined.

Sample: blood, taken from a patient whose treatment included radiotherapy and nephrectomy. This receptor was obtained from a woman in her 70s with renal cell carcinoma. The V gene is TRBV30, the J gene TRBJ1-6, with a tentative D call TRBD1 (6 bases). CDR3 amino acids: CAWARGASYNSPLHF. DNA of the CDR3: TGTGCCTGGGCTCGGGGGGCCTCCTATAATTCACCCCTCCACTTT. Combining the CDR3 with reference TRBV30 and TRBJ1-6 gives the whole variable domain SQTIHQWPATLVQPVGSPLSLECTVEGTSNPNLYWYRQAAGRGLQLLFYSVGIGQISSEVPQNLSASRPQDRQFILSSKKLLLSDSGFYLCAWARGASYNSPLHFGNGTRLTVT.